Listed here are 26 T cell receptor beta chains from one sample, sequenced in a study of identical twins. TCRdb used MiXCR to reprocess the 5' RACE reads, holding one entry per CDR3 protein. Of approximately 280,000 distinct CDR3 sequences listed, roughly 8.6% are singletons. This sample also appeared in a second study, on yellow fever vaccine responses in identical twins.

Sequences were obtained from memory (CD45RO+) T cells sorted from blood. The receptors originated from a woman under 30 in good health.

This clonotype was seen more than once but under ten times. The chain has TRBV6-2 or TRBV6-3 and TRBJ2-7, with D perhaps matching TRBD2 (5 bases). V was trimmed by 6 bases and J by 1 base, leaving 13 bases between them. Per germline, CDR1 MNHEY and CDR2 SVGEGT. This CDR3 region has 14 residues. This chain's CDR3 is CASSHTEVSYEQYF. CDR3 sequence (DNA): TGTGCCAGCAGCCACACGGAGGTTTCCTACGAGCAGTACTTC.

There are many counts of this clonotype. The chain combines TRBV7-9 with TRBJ2-3; D uncertain. Trimming stripped 5 bases from V and 3 bases from J, with 12 bases between. The CDR3 has 14 amino acids. CDR1 and CDR2 from the germline V gene are SEHNR and FQNEAQ (reference sequence). The CDR3 region is CASSPVAGTDTQYF. CDR3 DNA sequence: TGTGCCAGCAGCCCCGTAGCTGGTACAGATACGCAGTATTTT.

This clonotype turned up a few times. This chain uses TRBV20-1 with TRBJ2-3; D is undetermined. The CDR3 spans 16 residues. Germline V lookup: CDR1 DFQATT, CDR2 SNEGSKA (reference sequence). V dropped 0 bases and J dropped 0 bases, with 13 bases sitting between them. The CDR3 bases are TGCAGTGCTAGAGATCAAGCGCGGCAAAGCACAGATACGCAGTATTTT. Residues: CSARDQARQSTDTQYF.

This clonotype was seen a handful of times. This chain joins TRBV6-1 and TRBJ2-3, with D uncertain. The V end lost 5 bases, the J end lost 13 bases, and 19 bases lay between the germline ends. This CDR3 is 13 amino acids long. CDR1 is MNHNS and CDR2 is SASEGT in the germline V gene. This CDR3 is CASSPLGLHLEYF. For the CDR3, the DNA is TGTGCCAGCAGTCCCCTCGGGCTCCATCTCGAGTATTTT.

This clonotype was picked up a small number of times. J is TRBJ2-1 and V is TRBV12-3 or TRBV12-4; no reliable D call. CDR3 length equals 15 residues. Trimming stripped 5 bases from V and 5 bases from J, with 16 bases between. The CDR3 DNA sequence: TGTGCCAGCAGTCCCCCCTACTGGACGAACAATGAGCAGTTCTTC. This gives the protein CASSPPYWTNNEQFF.

In this sample, this clonotype turned up a few times. V and J are TRBV7-6 and TRBJ2-3; no firm D call. CDR3 length: 16 amino acids. The germline V gene encodes CDR1 SGHVS and CDR2 FNYEAQ. The germline V and J ends were trimmed by 2 bases and 0 bases, with 12 bases remaining between them. The CDR3 spells CASSLWRDTSTDTQYF. CDR3 DNA: TGTGCCAGCAGCTTATGGCGTGACACCAGCACAGATACGCAGTATTTT. The full variable domain, its missing parts supplied by reference TRBV7-6 and TRBJ2-3, is GAGVSQSPRYKVTKRGQDVALRCDPISGHVSLYWYRQALGQGPEFLTYFNYEAQQDKSGLPNDRFSAERPEGSISTLTIQRTEQRDSAMYRCASSLWRDTSTDTQYFGPGTRLTVL.

This clonotype was counted a few times. This chain connects TRBV29-1 to TRBJ2-1; no firm D call. V shed 4 bases and J shed 5 bases, with 15 bases lying between them. CDR1 and CDR2 (germline): SQVTM, ANQGSEA. There are 14 residues in the CDR3. The CDR3 is CSVGVVNKNNEQFF. The CDR3 DNA reads as TGCAGCGTTGGGGTGGTAAACAAAAACAATGAGCAGTTCTTC.

The rearrangement joins TRBV5-1 to TRBJ1-1, with D unresolved. Germline CDR1 is SGHRS and CDR2 is YFSETQ. CDR3 length: 11 residues. Deletions cut 0 bases from V and 7 bases from J, with 4 bases between. CDR3 nucleotide sequence: TGCGCCAGCAGCTTGGCGGTTGAAGCTTTCTTT. Its protein product is CASSLAVEAFF.

This clonotype was seen repeatedly, ten times or more. V gene TRBV12-3 or TRBV12-4 combines with J gene TRBJ2-7; 8 nucleotides match TRBD1. V lost 4 bases to trimming and J lost 3 bases; unmatched junction nucleotides: 2. The CDR3 length is 13 residues. The DNA for the CDR3 is TGTGCCAGCAGTTCAGGGGGCATCTACGAGCAGTACTTC. Protein product: CASSSGGIYEQYF.

The V and J genes are TRBV6-5 and TRBJ1-2, with D perhaps matching TRBD1 (5 bases). V shed 5 bases and J shed 4 bases, with 20 bases lying between them. The CDR3 loop spans 16 amino acids. CDR1 is MNHEY and CDR2 is SVGAGI in the germline V gene. This CDR3 is CASSRQGLGLGYGYTF. The CDR3 DNA reads TGTGCCAGCAGTCGGCAGGGCCTTGGTCTTGGCTATGGCTACACCTTC.

This clonotype was counted at least ten times. The J gene is TRBJ2-1, the V gene TRBV19, with D maybe TRBD2 (6 bases). The CDR3 is 14 amino acids. Trimming removed 1 base at V and 3 bases at J, with 7 bases between. The germline V gene has CDR1 LNHDA and CDR2 SQIVND (reference sequence). CDR3 nucleotides: TGTGCCAGTAGTATAGCGGGAGACTACAATGAGCAGTTCTTC. Encoded protein: CASSIAGDYNEQFF.

This clonotype was seen at least ten times. V gene TRBV5-6 combines with J gene TRBJ1-5; a possible D gene is TRBD1 (6 bases). The CDR3 is made up of 15 amino acids. V shed 5 bases and J shed 4 bases, with 16 bases lying between them. CDR1 SGHDT and CDR2 YYEEEE come from the germline V gene. CDR3 protein: CASSQQGGGNQPQHF. In DNA form, the CDR3 reads TGTGCCAGCAGTCAACAGGGAGGCGGGAATCAGCCCCAGCATTTT.

This clonotype showed up many times. This rearrangement joins TRBV12-5 to TRBJ1-2, with TRBD1 identical over 7 bases. The J segment lost 5 bases and the V segment lost 4 bases, leaving 7 bases of the junction unmatched. In germline, CDR1 is LGHNT, CDR2 FRNRAP. The CDR3 runs to 14 residues. The CDR3 sequence is CASGSETGLYGYTF. Here the CDR3 DNA reads TGTGCTAGTGGTTCCGAGACAGGGTTATATGGCTACACCTTC. Full variable domain (missing parts from reference TRBV12-5 and TRBJ1-2): DARVTQTPRHKVTEMGQEVTMRCQPILGHNTVFWYRQTMMQGLELLAYFRNRAPLDDSGMPKDRFSAEMPDATLATLKIQPSEPRDSAVYFCASGSETGLYGYTFGSGTRLTVV.

This clonotype was observed a handful of times. The V gene is TRBV7-8, the J gene TRBJ2-5; D call uncertain. Germline CDR1 and CDR2: SGHVS and FQNEAQ. The V gene lost 6 bases and the J gene lost 3 bases, with 11 bases spanning the gap. CDR3 length: 13 residues. Here the CDR3 DNA reads TGTGCCAGCAGTCATAGTCTGGAAGAGACCCAGTACTTC. Protein sequence: CASSHSLEETQYF.

This clonotype was seen more than once but under ten times. The rearrangement joins TRBV5-1 to TRBJ2-7; maybe TRBD1 (5 bases). Trimming cost V 3 bases and J 0 bases, with 25 bases left between them. The germline V gene encodes CDR1 SGHRS and CDR2 YFSETQ. The CDR3 is 19 amino acids. In DNA, the CDR3 is TGCGCCAGCAGCTCGACCAGGGTAGGTAGATCTGTACTCTCCTACGAGCAGTACTTC. Residues: CASSSTRVGRSVLSYEQYF.

This clonotype turned up a few times. The rearrangement uses TRBV12-5 and TRBJ2-1, with TRBD1 as a possible D gene (6 bases). Germline V gene lookup returns CDR1 LGHNT and CDR2 FRNRAP. The CDR3 sequence is 16 residues long. Between the trimmed V and J ends, which lost 4 bases and 0 bases, there was a span of 13 bases. The DNA for the CDR3 is TGTGCTAGTGGTTCCCGGGACACTAGCTCCTACAATGAGCAGTTCTTC. It specifies CASGSRDTSSYNEQFF.

Many counts were recorded for this clonotype. CDR3 sequence: CASSPGTVSNQPQHF. CDR3 coding DNA: TGTGCCAGCAGCCCCGGGACAGTTAGCAATCAGCCCCAGCATTTT. This chain connects TRBV3-1 to TRBJ1-5; 7 bases align to TRBD1. Germline V gives CDR1 LGHDT, CDR2 YNNKEL (reference sequence). J was trimmed by 0 bases and V by 4 bases; bases with no gene match: 3. The CDR3 covers 15 residues.

This clonotype appeared a few times. This chain links TRBV10-3 with TRBJ2-7; D call uncertain. The germline V gene encodes CDR1 ENHRY and CDR2 SYGVKD. The ends were cut back, 2 bases at V and 4 bases at J, with 6 bases in the middle. There are 12 residues in the CDR3. The CDR3 loop is CAISEQGYEQYF. CDR3 nucleotides: TGTGCCATCAGTGAGCAAGGTTACGAGCAGTACTTC.

The sample holds many counts of this clonotype. The rearrangement uses TRBV15 and TRBJ2-3; D uncertain. Germline V gene lookup returns CDR1 LNHNV and CDR2 YYDKDF (reference sequence). This CDR3 comprises 14 residues. V was clipped by 6 bases and J by 1 base, with 11 bases between them. CDR3 sequence reads: CATSVRYGTDTQYF. In nucleotides, the CDR3 is TGTGCCACCAGTGTTCGTTATGGCACAGATACGCAGTATTTT. Filled out from reference TRBV15 and TRBJ2-3, the complete variable domain reads DAMVIQNPRYQVTQFGKPVTLSCSQTLNHNVMYWYQQKSSQAPKLLFHYYDKDFNNEADTPDNFQSRRPNTSFCFLDIRSPGLGDTAMYLCATSVRYGTDTQYFGPGTRLTVL.

This clonotype has only one observation. A much larger clonotype is one base distant, so this may be a read error. The rearrangement links TRBV25-1 to TRBJ2-3, with 8 nucleotides matching TRBD2. This CDR3 contains 13 residues. Germline lookup yields CDR1 MGHDK and CDR2 SYGVNS. The CDR3 nucleotides read TGTGCCAGCAGTCCCGGGGCTAGCGGGTTGACGAGTTTT. As protein: CASSPGASGLTSF.

This chain connects TRBV5-1 to TRBJ2-5; D ambiguous. There are 16 residues in the CDR3. Trimming took off 3 bases at V and 2 bases at J, with 17 bases between the two ends. Germline V CDR1 and CDR2: SGHRS, YFSETQ. The CDR3 coding sequence is TGCGCCAGCAGCTCGGCGCCGGCAGGCGATCAAGAGACCCAGTACTTC. It encodes CASSSAPAGDQETQYF.

This clonotype appeared a few times. V gene TRBV27 combines with J gene TRBJ1-1; maybe TRBD1 (5 bases). The CDR3 totals 14 residues. Trimming took off 5 bases at V and 7 bases at J, with 17 bases between the two ends. CDR1 and CDR2 from the germline V gene are MNHEY and SMNVEV (reference sequence). The DNA of the CDR3 is TGTGCCAGCAGTCCTATTGGGGGGTCCGGTGAAGCTTTCTTT. This gives the protein CASSPIGGSGEAFF.

This clonotype was observed a few times. This chain joins TRBV7-6 and TRBJ1-1; D is unresolved. The CDR3 runs to 13 residues. With 3 bases removed from V and 0 bases from J, the gap between germline ends came to 5 bases. Germline V gene sequence: CDR1 SGHVS, CDR2 FNYEAQ. In nucleotides, the CDR3 is TGTGCCAGCAGCTTCGCGCTGAACACTGAAGCTTTCTTT. It encodes CASSFALNTEAFF.

This clonotype appeared a few times. The rearrangement links TRBV20-1 to TRBJ1-5; possibly TRBD1 for D (6 bases). Per the germline V gene, CDR1 is DFQATT and CDR2 is SNEGSKA (reference sequence). The CDR3 spans 16 residues. The V and J ends lost 5 bases and 3 bases respectively, with 20 bases between them. This CDR3 is CSALRTAAGVNQPQHF. CDR3 nucleotides: TGCAGTGCTCTCCGGACAGCAGCTGGGGTCAATCAGCCCCAGCATTTT.

The table lists this clonotype with a few counts. The chain joins TRBV3-1 to TRBJ2-3; perhaps TRBD1 as D (6 bases). CDR3 size: 14 residues. Germline lookup yields CDR1 LGHDT and CDR2 YNNKEL (reference sequence). V was trimmed by 4 bases and J by 4 bases, leaving 12 bases between them. This CDR3 reads CASSRFGGADTQYF. The CDR3 bases are TGTGCCAGCAGCCGCTTTGGGGGCGCAGATACGCAGTATTTT.

Notes on this clonotype: A much larger clone is a single base away; this may be a read error. The J gene is TRBJ2-1, the V gene TRBV7-3, with 10 bases lining up with TRBD1. Germline assignment: CDR1 SGHTA and CDR2 FQGTGA. V dropped 5 bases and J dropped 3; count of bases not matched to a gene: 4. This CDR3 has 15 residues. The DNA for the CDR3 is TGTGCCAGCAGCCTAGGGACAGGGGTCTACAATGAGCAGTTCTTC. Protein sequence: CASSLGTGVYNEQFF. Using reference TRBV7-3 and TRBJ2-1 for the parts outside the CDR3, the full variable domain is GAGVSQTPSNKVTEKGKYVELRCDPISGHTALYWYRQSLGQGPEFLIYFQGTGAADDSGLPNDRFFAVRPEGSVSTLKIQRTERGDSAVYLCASSLGTGVYNEQFFGPGTRLTVL.